This TCR beta chain was sequenced during a study of T-cell memory formation after mild COVID-19. Study as a whole: Clustering of TCRs was largely donor specific. Notes on the study in general: Mainly in CM and EM were contracting CD4+ clones; CD8+ were in EMRA.

MiXCR, applied by TCRdb to the 5' RACE reads, yields one record per CDR3 protein. The sample has 290,000 or so distinct CDR3 sequences, roughly a fifth seen once. To note about this clonotype: Antigen specificity is unknown.

CDR1 is MGHDK and CDR2 is SYGVNS in the germline V gene. Between the trimmed V and J ends, which lost 4 bases and 3 bases, there was a span of 12 bases. The CDR3 sequence is 15 residues long. The genes are TRBV25-1 and TRBJ2-2, with D possibly TRBD2 on 6 matching bases. Specimen: PBMCs or a T cell subset sorted from them (not recorded which). The receptor comes from a man younger than 35 who had mild COVID-19 (a few samples of this study predate the infection). Cell type and time point are not known. CDR3: CASSGRASDTGELFF. The CDR3 DNA follows: TGTGCCAGCAGTGGGAGGGCTTCGGACACCGGGGAGCTGTTTTTT. The full variable domain, rest sourced from reference TRBV25-1 and TRBJ2-2, is EADIYQTPRYLVIGTGKKITLECSQTMGHDKMYWYQQDPGMELHLIHYSYGVNSTEKGDLSSESTVSRIRTEHFPLTLESARPSHTSQYLCASSGRASDTGELFFGEGSRLTVL.